One and the same sample provided the 32 T cell receptor beta chains below, sequenced in a study of graft-versus-host responses after intestinal transplantation. These TCRs are of unknown antigen specificity. Sequencing used immunoSEQ multiplex PCR; TCRdb keeps in-frame clones, though not all of them. The data hold some 64,000 clones, with around nine tenths observed a single time. Sequenced here: unstimulated CD8+ T cells sorted from spleen or lymph node cells, sampled before transplant. The receptors shown here come from a human donor who was the organ donor for an intestinal transplant.

This clone was seen once. V is TRBV28 and J is TRBJ2-1, with 16 nucleotides matching TRBD2. V was clipped by 5 bases and J by 4 bases; unmatched bases: 2. The CDR3 length is 16 residues. Germline V gives CDR1 MDHEN, CDR2 SYDVKM. The CDR3 sequence: CASSQGLAGGYNEQFF. DNA of the CDR3: TGTGCCAGCAGTCAGGGACTAGCGGGGGGGTACAATGAGCAGTTCTTC.

The chain links TRBV2 to TRBJ2-7, with D tentatively TRBD1 (6 bases). The V gene lost 1 base and the J gene lost 3 bases, with 10 bases spanning the gap. Germline V lookup: CDR1 SNHLY, CDR2 FYNNEI. The CDR3 consists of 14 residues. CDR3 residues: CASSEGTDYYEQYF. The DNA of the CDR3 is TGTGCCAGCAGTGAAGGGACAGATTACTACGAGCAGTACTTC.

J is TRBJ1-5 and V is TRBV6-5; D is perhaps TRBD1 (6 bases). Germline assignment: CDR1 MNHEY and CDR2 SVGAGI. With 6 bases removed from V and 3 bases from J, the gap between germline ends came to 12 bases. This CDR3 is 14 amino acids long. The CDR3 protein is CASRGGGTNQPQHF. Written as DNA, the CDR3 is TGTGCCAGCAGGGGAGGGGGAACCAATCAGCCCCAGCATTTT.

The chain has TRBV19 and TRBJ1-1, with a tentative D call TRBD1 (5 bases). V was pared by 3 bases and J by 7 bases, with 9 bases between. This CDR3 region has 12 residues. CDR1 and CDR2 from the germline V gene are LNHDA and SQIVND (reference sequence). DNA for the CDR3: TGTGCCAGTAGTATCCCGGGGGGTGAAGCTTTCTTT. Translated: CASSIPGGEAFF.

The V call is TRBV9, the J call TRBJ2-3, with TRBD1 identical over 9 bases. J was trimmed by 11 bases and V by 3 bases; bases with no gene match: 10. This CDR3 spans 14 amino acids. CDR1 is SGDLS and CDR2 is YYNGEE in the germline V gene. The CDR3 region has the DNA TGTGCCAGCAGCGAAGCACGGACAGGGGTCCGGCAGTATTTT. Translated: CASSEARTGVRQYF.

The CDR3 DNA follows: TGTGCTAGTGGTCCCGGGGTCTACAATGAGCAGTTCTTC. Residues: CASGPGVYNEQFF. The rearrangement joins TRBV12-5 to TRBJ2-1; maybe TRBD2 (5 bases). The CDR3 runs to 13 residues. Germline assignment: CDR1 LGHNT and CDR2 FRNRAP. V was trimmed by 5 bases and J by 3 bases, leaving 8 bases between them.

CDR3 protein: CASSLSAGGREQYF. The CDR3 region has the DNA TGTGCCAGCAGCTTATCAGCGGGAGGCAGGGAGCAGTACTTC. The chain carries TRBV13 and TRBJ2-7; TRBD2 agrees at 9 bases. V was clipped by 2 bases and J by 7 bases; unmatched bases: 6. This CDR3 spans 14 amino acids. Germline V gene sequence: CDR1 PRHDT, CDR2 FYEKMQ (reference sequence).

The chain couples TRBV19 to TRBJ2-7; the match to TRBD1 covers 9 bases. From germline, CDR1 is LNHDA and CDR2 SQIVND (reference sequence). Trimming removed 7 bases from V and 6 bases from J; junction bases left unmatched: 19. The CDR3 sequence is 17 residues long. The chain's CDR3 is CASTPVSGGQGPCEQYF. DNA for the CDR3: TGTGCCAGTACCCCCGTTTCAGGGGGACAGGGCCCCTGCGAGCAGTACTTC.

The CDR3, as DNA: TGTGCCAGCAGCGGCGGGACTAGCGGATTCTACGAGCAGTACTTC. Protein: CASSGGTSGFYEQYF. The chain is built from TRBV2 and TRBJ2-7; 11 bases are a match to TRBD2. Unmatched junction bases numbered 7, after V lost 6 bases and J lost 3 bases. Per the germline V gene, CDR1 is SNHLY and CDR2 is FYNNEI. This CDR3 has 15 residues.

The chain couples TRBV28 to TRBJ2-7; D gene unclear. CDR1 is MDHEN, CDR2 SYDVKM, per germline. V was shortened by 2 bases and J by 2 bases, with 10 bases between the two germline ends. This CDR3 has 14 amino acids. The chain's CDR3 is CASSLLSDPYEQYF. Here the CDR3 DNA reads TGTGCCAGCAGTTTACTCAGCGATCCCTACGAGCAGTACTTC.

This chain connects TRBV9 to TRBJ2-1; TRBD2 matches 7 bases. There are 15 residues in the CDR3. V trimming: 4 bases; J trimming: 6 bases; junction bases outside the gene matches: 10. Germline-derived CDR1 and CDR2 are SGDLS and YYNGEE. This CDR3 is CASSSASGTGNEQFF. The DNA for the CDR3 is TGTGCCAGCAGCTCGGCGAGCGGGACTGGCAATGAGCAGTTCTTC.

The J gene is TRBJ1-4, the V gene TRBV6-6; D is unresolved. V was shortened by 5 bases and J by 8 bases, with 15 bases between the two germline ends. Germline CDR1 MNHNY, CDR2 SVGAGI (reference sequence). This CDR3 is built from 14 residues. CDR3 residues: CASSPSTSGEKLFF. CDR3 bases: TGTGCCAGCAGTCCCAGCACCTCCGGGGAAAAACTGTTTTTT.

The CDR3, as DNA: TGTGCCAGCAGCTTGGATCCGGGAGAAGAGACCCAGTACTTC. It codes for CASSLDPGEETQYF. J is TRBJ2-5 and V is TRBV5-4; perhaps TRBD2 as D (6 bases). Trimming took 0 bases from V and 3 from J, leaving 9 bases between them. The CDR3 has 14 amino acids. Germline V gene lookup returns CDR1 SGHNT and CDR2 YYREEE (reference sequence).

This clone was seen a single time. The chain employs TRBV7-2 and TRBJ1-2; D is possibly TRBD1 (6 bases). The CDR3 totals 17 residues. Looked up from germline, CDR1 is SGHTA and CDR2 is FQGNSA. Between the trimmed V and J ends, which lost 5 bases and 8 bases, there was a span of 27 bases. As DNA, the CDR3 is TGTGCCAGCAGCCCCCTAAGCCTAATACAGGGAAAGCGGGGCTACACCTTC. Residues: CASSPLSLIQGKRGYTF.

The chain uses TRBV19 and TRBJ1-5; D is unclear. Germline V gene data show CDR1 as LNHDA and CDR2 as SQIVND (reference sequence). The CDR3 extends over 18 amino acids. The ends were cut back, 2 bases at V and 3 bases at J, with 20 bases in the middle. The CDR3 DNA is TGTGCCAGTAGTATATCCCCGGGGAGGGAGGTGAACAATCAGCCCCAGCATTTT. It translates to CASSISPGREVNNQPQHF.

The chain couples TRBV9 to TRBJ2-2; TRBD1 aligns across 9 bases. The CDR3 is 17 residues long. After removal of 4 bases from V and 7 bases from J, the junction contained 14 bases not matched to a gene. Germline-derived CDR1 and CDR2 are SGDLS and YYNGEE. In DNA, the CDR3 is TGTGCCAGCAGCATCCAACAGGGGGCTCGGCGGGGCGGGGAGCTGTTTTTT. Its protein product is CASSIQQGARRGGELFF.

The rearrangement joins TRBV4-1 to TRBJ2-7, with 8 bases aligning to TRBD1. This CDR3 spans 15 amino acids. J lost 4 bases, V lost 1 base, and 6 bases had no gene match. Germline V lookup: CDR1 MGHRA, CDR2 YSYEKL. The CDR3 DNA follows: TGCGCCAGCAGCCAAGCGCCGGGACAGGAGTACGAGCAGTACTTC. The encoded protein is CASSQAPGQEYEQYF.

V usage is TRBV28 and J usage is TRBJ2-3, with TRBD2 matching over 9 bases. Trimming took 3 bases from V and 6 from J; bases not matched to a gene: 10. The CDR3 has 16 amino acids. Germline CDR1 is MDHEN and CDR2 is SYDVKM. The CDR3 loop is CASSLTSGSYGDTQYF. CDR3 nucleotides: TGTGCCAGCAGTTTGACTAGCGGATCCTACGGCGATACGCAGTATTTT.

This chain's CDR3 is CAWSGAYEQYF. DNA of the CDR3: TGTGCCTGGAGTGGAGCCTACGAGCAGTACTTC. The rearrangement links TRBV30 to TRBJ2-7; no reliable D call. CDR1 GTSNPN and CDR2 SVGIG come from the germline V gene (reference sequence). V shed 1 base and J shed 2 bases, with 3 bases lying between them. The CDR3 covers 11 residues.

The V and J genes are TRBV7-2 and TRBJ1-5, with D unclear. This CDR3 spans 13 amino acids. CDR1 SGHTA and CDR2 FQGNSA come from the germline V gene. V shed 5 bases and J shed 7 bases, with 12 bases lying between them. The CDR3 sequence: CASSLLTGQPQHF. CDR3 sequence (DNA): TGTGCCAGCAGCCTTCTGACGGGGCAGCCCCAGCATTTT.

A few counts support this clone. This chain connects TRBV7-9 to TRBJ1-4; 9 bases are shared with TRBD1. V dropped 5 bases and J dropped 6; count of bases not matched to a gene: 4. The CDR3 spans 14 residues. Looked up from germline, CDR1 is SEHNR and CDR2 is FQNEAQ (reference sequence). DNA for the CDR3: TGTGCCAGCAGCGAAGGGACAGGGTATGAAAAACTGTTTTTT. This encodes CASSEGTGYEKLFF.

The chain carries TRBV4-1 and TRBJ2-1, with D perhaps matching TRBD1 (6 bases). Germline lookup yields CDR1 MGHRA and CDR2 YSYEKL. This CDR3 has 17 amino acids. With 4 bases removed from V and 4 bases from J, the gap between germline ends came to 20 bases. The DNA of the CDR3 is TGCGCCAGCAGCCCAGTCCTCCGGGACAATGGGTACAATGAGCAGTTCTTC. It encodes CASSPVLRDNGYNEQFF.

The chain employs TRBV6-6 and TRBJ1-5; no firm D call. V gave up 6 bases and J gave up 3 bases, with 18 bases separating them. Germline CDR1 and CDR2: MNHNY and SVGAGI (reference sequence). The CDR3 contains 16 residues. The CDR3 loop is CASSLSLGRNNQPQHF. As DNA, the CDR3 is TGTGCCAGCAGCCTATCATTGGGCAGGAACAATCAGCCCCAGCATTTT.

V is TRBV25-1 and J is TRBJ1-3; the D is unclear. The V gene's germline CDR1 is MGHDK and CDR2 SYGVNS. The V and J ends lost 1 base and 3 bases respectively, with 10 bases between them. The CDR3 loop spans 15 amino acids. The CDR3 spells CASSESRLYGNTIYF. The CDR3 bases are TGTGCCAGCAGTGAATCCAGGCTGTATGGAAACACCATATATTTT.

This chain connects TRBV27 to TRBJ2-5; 9 nucleotides match TRBD2. The germline V gene has CDR1 MNHEY and CDR2 SMNVEV (reference sequence). The ends lost 0 bases at V and 5 bases at J; junction bases unmatched: 7. The CDR3 is 16 residues long. CDR3: CASSLSVREGRETQYF. CDR3 sequence (DNA): TGTGCCAGCAGTTTATCGGTGCGGGAGGGCCGGGAGACCCAGTACTTC.

The chain has TRBV4-2 and TRBJ1-1; D is possibly TRBD1 (6 bases). Per the germline V gene, CDR1 is LGHNA and CDR2 is YNFKEQ. This CDR3 has 16 amino acids. V lost 1 base and J lost 3, with 15 bases in between. CDR3 nucleotides: TGTGCCAGCAGCCAAGGGACAGTCGGTACGTACACTGAAGCTTTCTTT. Encoded protein: CASSQGTVGTYTEAFF.

The chain links TRBV19 to TRBJ2-7; D possibly corresponds to TRBD2 (6 bases). Looked up from germline, CDR1 is LNHDA and CDR2 is SQIVND (reference sequence). Trimming removed 10 bases at V and 3 bases at J, with 10 bases between. The CDR3 is 11 residues long. CDR3 in amino acids: CATWGVYEQYF. The CDR3 DNA reads as TGTGCCACCTGGGGGGTCTACGAGCAGTACTTC.

The chain employs TRBV9 and TRBJ2-3; D might be TRBD1 (6 bases). The V end was cut by 4 bases, the J end by 4 bases, with 19 bases between. The CDR3 covers 16 residues. Germline V CDR1 and CDR2: SGDLS, YYNGEE. The CDR3 here is CASSPRQDAVADTQYF. The CDR3 coding sequence is TGTGCCAGCAGCCCTCGACAGGACGCCGTTGCAGATACGCAGTATTTT.

This clone was picked up a small number of times. This chain links TRBV4-1 with TRBJ2-1, with TRBD2 matching over 7 bases. CDR1 and CDR2 (germline): MGHRA, YSYEKL. Trimming cost V 0 bases and J 6 bases; bases outside gene matches: 8. The CDR3 has 16 amino acids. In DNA, the CDR3 is TGCGCCAGCAGCCAAGAGAGAGCGGGACTACTCAATGAGCAGTTCTTC. Its translation: CASSQERAGLLNEQFF.

The chain recombines TRBV6-1 with TRBJ2-7; TRBD1 agrees at 8 bases. This CDR3 is 12 amino acids long. The trim removed 5 bases at V and 5 bases at J, leaving 2 bases unmatched. Germline CDR1 MNHNS, CDR2 SASEGT. In DNA form, the CDR3 reads TGTGCCAGCAGTTTGACAGGGGACGAGCAGTACTTC. As protein: CASSLTGDEQYF.

The rearrangement links TRBV27 to TRBJ1-1; TRBD1 aligns across 7 bases. Trimming removed 5 bases from V and 3 bases from J; junction bases left unmatched: 6. The CDR3 covers 14 residues. From germline, CDR1 is MNHEY and CDR2 SMNVEV (reference sequence). CDR3 sequence: CASSPGQTYTEAFF. The CDR3 DNA is TGTGCCAGCAGTCCGGGACAGACCTACACTGAAGCTTTCTTT.

The rearrangement links TRBV12-5 to TRBJ2-3; D is perhaps TRBD1 (5 bases). With 1 base removed from V and 2 bases from J, the gap between germline ends came to 7 bases. The CDR3 sequence is 14 residues long. The germline CDR1 and CDR2 sequences are LGHNT and FRNRAP. The CDR3 DNA reads as TGTGCTAGTGGTTTGGGACAGCCCACAGATACGCAGTATTTT. Translating gives CASGLGQPTDTQYF.